This TCR beta chain appears in the sequencing data of a study of beta chain features in type 1 diabetes. The sample holds many counts of this clone. Each of the CD4+ naive, central memory, regulatory and stem cell-like memory populations was sorted via CD45RO/CCR7/CD25/CD127/CD95/CD27. Germline CDR1 is ENHRY and CDR2 is SYGVKD. With 8 bases removed from V and 5 bases from J, the gap between germline ends came to 18 bases. The CDR3 is made up of 14 amino acids. Sequenced material consisted of expressed TCRB transcripts (all of the isolated RNA was reverse transcribed). Profiled with immunoSEQ multiplex PCR; TCRdb holds only in-frame clones, not every one. This sample has a few hundred thousand clones; roughly 13% occur once, and the top ten carry around 0.035%.

This TCR was recovered from a young man in good health. Sequenced material: naive CD4+ T cells from blood. V is TRBV10-3 and J is TRBJ2-5; D is perhaps TRBD1 or TRBD2 (5 bases each). CDR3 region: CAIGTGTTAETQYF. The CDR3, as DNA: TGTGCCATCGGTACGGGGACCACGGCGGAGACCCAGTACTTC.